This is a list of T cell receptor beta chains from one sample in a study of blood T cell repertoires in COVID-19. The method was immunoSEQ multiplex PCR; TCRdb's version includes in-frame clones alone and lacks a portion of them. The sample lists 150,000 to 200,000 clones, roughly nine tenths occurring once. The sequenced material came from peripheral blood. The receptors stem from a man younger than 30 with acute or convalescent COVID-19. The CDR3 runs from the conserved cysteine through the conserved F or W. A D gene is named only where the DNA matches it firmly. Not all rows give a size; the values are once, few, many and, for expanded clones, a class.

V	D	J	size	CDR3	DNA
TRBV6-6	TRBD1	TRBJ1-2	NA	CASSPTNSDRGYGYTF	TGTGCCAGCAGTCCTACCAACTCGGACAGGGGCTATGGCTACACCTTC
TRBV7-2	TRBD1	TRBJ1-1	NA	CASSLAGGNTEAFF	TGTGCCAGCAGCTTAGCAGGGGGCAACACTGAAGCTTTCTTT
TRBV27	TRBD1	TRBJ1-2	NA	CASSRSRTGAYGYTF	TGTGCCAGCAGCCGATCCAGGACAGGGGCCTATGGCTACACCTTC
TRBV27	NA	TRBJ2-3	once	CASSLEGEGTDTQYF	TGTGCCAGCAGTTTAGAGGGAGAGGGAACAGATACGCAGTATTTT
TRBV27	NA	TRBJ1-2	NA	CASSLGLPGYGYTF	TGTGCCAGCAGTTTAGGCCTGCCGGGTTATGGCTACACCTTC
TRBV9	NA	TRBJ1-3	NA	CASSPSGGNTIYF	TGTGCCAGCAGCCCCTCGGGGGGAAACACCATATATTTT
TRBV27	TRBD2	TRBJ2-5	few	CASSLGGGHQETQYF	TGTGCCAGCAGTTTAGGCGGGGGGCATCAAGAGACCCAGTACTTC
TRBV7-2	NA	TRBJ1-1	NA	CASRKTGQGVNTEAFF	TGTGCCAGCAGAAAGACAGGCCAAGGAGTGAACACTGAAGCTTTCTTT
TRBV19	NA	TRBJ1-5	NA	CASSLNRGQPQHF	TGTGCCAGTAGTCTAAACCGGGGTCAGCCCCAGCATTTT
TRBV6-5	TRBD2	TRBJ2-7	few	CASSLTWRGAYEQYF	TGTGCCAGCAGTTTAACCTGGCGGGGGGCCTACGAGCAGTACTTC
TRBV18	NA	TRBJ1-1	few	CASSPGQANTEAFF	TGTGCCAGCTCACCAGGGCAGGCGAACACTGAAGCTTTCTTT
TRBV7-9	NA	TRBJ2-6	NA	CASSLALSGANVLTF	TGTGCCAGCAGCTTAGCTCTCTCTGGGGCCAACGTCCTGACTTTC
TRBV7-9	TRBD2	TRBJ2-3	NA	CASSQRGGLGSDGAWYF	TGTGCCAGCTCACAACGGGGGGGCTTGGGTTCGGACGGAGCGTGGTATTTT
TRBV27	TRBD1	TRBJ1-6	NA	CASSPWTGASTSLHF	TGTGCCAGCAGTCCTTGGACAGGGGCCAGCACATCCCTCCACTTT
TRBV10-1	TRBD1	TRBJ1-1	NA	CASSGQGTWGVPDTEAFF	TGCGCCAGCTCGGGACAGGGGACGTGGGGGGTCCCGGACACTGAAGCTTTCTTT
TRBV30	NA	TRBJ1-6	NA	CAWSGGGSYNSPLHF	TGTGCCTGGAGTGGGGGGGGCTCCTATAATTCACCCCTCCACTTT
TRBV21-1	NA	TRBJ1-6	few	CASSKALTGLNSPLHF	TGTGCCAGCAGCAAAGCGCTGACAGGGTTGAATTCACCCCTCCACTTT
TRBV6-5	TRBD1	TRBJ1-2	NA	CASRRTGSGYGYTF	TGTGCCAGCAGGCGGACAGGGTCGGGCTATGGCTACACCTTC
TRBV4-1	NA	TRBJ2-2	once	CASSSTVLNTGELFF	TGCGCCAGCAGCTCAACGGTCCTCAACACCGGGGAGCTGTTTTTT
TRBV19	NA	TRBJ2-3	NA	CASGAGSYADTQYF	TGTGCCTCCGGAGCAGGGTCTTATGCAGATACGCAGTATTTT
TRBV20-1	NA	TRBJ1-5	NA	CSAGTQPQHF	TGCAGTGCCGGTACCCAGCCCCAGCATTTT
TRBV6-5	NA	TRBJ2-7	NA	CASFGWRGSSYEQYF	TGTGCCAGCTTCGGGTGGCGGGGAAGCTCCTACGAGCAGTACTTC
TRBV10-2	TRBD2	TRBJ2-1	NA	CASSESSGGFEQFF	TGCGCCAGCAGTGAGTCTAGCGGGGGCTTTGAGCAGTTCTTC
TRBV29-1	TRBD2	TRBJ2-3	NA	CSVGLAGGPTDTQYF	TGCAGCGTTGGACTAGCGGGGGGGCCTACAGATACGCAGTATTTT
TRBV5-8	NA	TRBJ1-5	NA	CASSFGRVQPQHF	TGTGCCAGCAGCTTCGGTCGGGTTCAGCCCCAGCATTTT
TRBV7-9	TRBD1	TRBJ1-2	once	CASRYTGEARGYTF	TGTGCCAGCAGATACACAGGGGAAGCGCGGGGCTACACCTTC
TRBV7-9	NA	TRBJ1-5	NA	CASSLGQGDQPQHF	TGTGCCAGCAGCTTAGGGCAGGGCGATCAGCCCCAGCATTTT
TRBV28	NA	TRBJ1-6	NA	CASSSPTGLGGSPLHF	TGTGCCAGCAGTTCCCCAACGGGACTGGGGGGTTCACCCCTCCACTTT
TRBV11-2	TRBD1	TRBJ1-1	NA	CASSSRGQTEAFF	TGTGCCAGCAGCTCCAGGGGGCAGACTGAAGCTTTCTTT
TRBV7-9	NA	TRBJ1-2	NA	CASSLGSPLKHYGYTF	TGTGCCAGCAGCTTAGGGTCTCCCCTTAAGCACTATGGCTACACCTTC
TRBV15	NA	TRBJ1-1	NA	CATSGGSSSFF	TGTGCCACCAGTGGGGGCAGTTCGTCTTTCTTT
TRBV5-4	TRBD2	TRBJ2-5	NA	CASSLTGLDETQYF	TGTGCCAGCAGCTTGACGGGACTAGATGAGACCCAGTACTTC
TRBV30	NA	TRBJ1-3	NA	CAWSPGDSGNTIYF	TGTGCCTGGAGTCCAGGGGACTCTGGAAACACCATATATTTT
TRBV11-2	NA	TRBJ1-3	NA	CASSLDPAGTGNTIYF	TGTGCCAGCAGCTTAGATCCTGCCGGGACTGGAAACACCATATATTTT
TRBV20-1	TRBD1	TRBJ2-1	few	CSASRPTSGQSTYNEQFF	TGCAGTGCTAGTCGACCCACCTCGGGACAGAGTACCTACAATGAGCAGTTCTTC
TRBV5-1	NA	TRBJ2-3	NA	CASSSSTDTQYF	TGCGCCAGCAGTTCCTCCACAGATACGCAGTATTTT
TRBV6-5	NA	TRBJ1-2	NA	CASSYYRGAGTYGYTF	TGTGCCAGCAGTTACTACCGGGGGGCAGGGACCTATGGCTACACCTTC
TRBV6-2/TRBV6-3	TRBD1	TRBJ1-5	few	CASSPDQGESNQPQHF	TGTGCCAGCAGTCCAGATCAGGGGGAGAGCAATCAGCCCCAGCATTTT
TRBV18	NA	TRBJ1-5	NA	CASSNTKSNQPQHF	TGTGCCAGCTCTAATACAAAGAGCAATCAGCCCCAGCATTTT
TRBV7-2	TRBD2	TRBJ2-1	NA	CASSLASGGAYNEQFF	TGTGCCAGCAGCTTGGCTAGCGGGGGGGCCTACAATGAGCAGTTCTTC
TRBV4-1	NA	TRBJ1-2	NA	CASSQETSSGYGYTF	TGCGCCAGCAGCCAAGAAACGAGTTCGGGCTATGGCTACACCTTC
TRBV6-6	TRBD1	TRBJ1-1	NA	CASRGTGGATEAFF	TGTGCCAGCAGGGGGACAGGGGGCGCGACTGAAGCTTTCTTT
TRBV4-1	NA	TRBJ2-2	NA	CASSPGGHTGELFF	TGCGCCAGCAGCCCGGGGGGCCACACCGGGGAGCTGTTTTTT
TRBV2	TRBD1	TRBJ1-5	NA	CASSDNIRGRRQPQHF	TGTGCCAGCAGTGATAACATCAGGGGGAGGCGTCAGCCCCAGCATTTT
TRBV7-9	NA	TRBJ2-1	NA	CASRKSESSYNEQFF	TGTGCCAGCAGAAAAAGCGAGAGCTCCTACAATGAGCAGTTCTTC
TRBV10-1	TRBD1	TRBJ1-1	NA	CASSEDRVVNTEAFF	TGCGCCAGCAGTGAGGACAGGGTAGTGAACACTGAAGCTTTCTTT
TRBV6-4	TRBD1	TRBJ2-3	NA	CASSRQGGTDTQYF	TGTGCCAGCAGCCGACAGGGCGGCACAGATACGCAGTATTTT
TRBV15	TRBD1	TRBJ2-1	NA	CAIRQGVVDEQFF	TGTGCCATCCGACAGGGGGTAGTAGATGAGCAGTTCTTC
TRBV5-5	NA	TRBJ2-2	NA	CASSSLTGTNTGELFF	TGTGCCAGCAGCTCTCTGACAGGAACGAACACCGGGGAGCTGTTTTTT
TRBV11-2	NA	TRBJ2-6	NA	CASSLAWAAGANVLTF	TGTGCCAGCAGCTTAGCCTGGGCAGCTGGGGCCAACGTCCTGACTTTC
TRBV30	NA	TRBJ1-6	NA	CAWSGRGGASPLHF	TGTGCCTGGAGTGGTCGGGGGGGGGCCTCACCCCTCCACTTT
TRBV4-1	TRBD2	TRBJ2-5	NA	CASSQDLGFSGGPQETQYF	TGCGCCAGCAGCCAAGATCTAGGGTTTAGCGGGGGCCCACAAGAGACCCAGTACTTC
TRBV11-2	NA	TRBJ1-1	NA	CASSLAWGRVGTEAFF	TGTGCCAGCAGCTTAGCATGGGGCAGGGTAGGTACTGAAGCTTTCTTT
TRBV4-1	NA	TRBJ2-2	NA	CASSPPGTGELFF	TGCGCCAGCAGCCCCCCCGGGACCGGGGAGCTGTTTTTT
TRBV30	NA	TRBJ1-2	NA	CAWSGSGYTF	TGTGCCTGGAGCGGGAGTGGCTACACCTTC
TRBV6-5	TRBD1	TRBJ1-1	NA	CASRDGTANTEAFF	TGTGCCAGCAGGGACGGGACAGCCAACACTGAAGCTTTCTTT
TRBV19	TRBD1	TRBJ1-4	NA	CASKEQGRGKLFF	TGTGCCAGTAAAGAACAGGGGAGAGGAAAACTGTTTTTT
TRBV4-1	NA	TRBJ2-7	NA	CASSPSDSPYEQYF	TGCGCCAGCAGCCCCTCGGACAGCCCCTACGAGCAGTACTTC
TRBV5-1	NA	TRBJ1-5	NA	CASSLLGDSNQPQHF	TGCGCCAGCAGCTTGTTAGGGGATAGCAATCAGCCCCAGCATTTT
TRBV30	NA	TRBJ1-1	few	CASLRIGDTEAFF	TGTGCCTCCCTAAGGATAGGGGATACTGAAGCTTTCTTT